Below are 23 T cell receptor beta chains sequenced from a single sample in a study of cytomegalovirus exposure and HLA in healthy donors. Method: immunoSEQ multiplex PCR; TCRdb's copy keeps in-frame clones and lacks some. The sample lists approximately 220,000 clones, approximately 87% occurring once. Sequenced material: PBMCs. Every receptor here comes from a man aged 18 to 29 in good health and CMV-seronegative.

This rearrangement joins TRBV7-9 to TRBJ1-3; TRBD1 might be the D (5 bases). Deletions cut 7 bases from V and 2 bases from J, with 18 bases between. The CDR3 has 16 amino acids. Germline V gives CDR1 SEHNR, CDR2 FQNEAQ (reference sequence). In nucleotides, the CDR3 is TGTGCCAGCAACCCTCGGGGCGGGGTAGCTGGAAACACCATATATTTT. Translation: CASNPRGGVAGNTIYF. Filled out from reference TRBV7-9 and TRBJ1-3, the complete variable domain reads DTGVSQNPRHKITKRGQNVTFRCDPISEHNRLYWYRQTLGQGPEFLTYFQNEAQLEKSRLLSDRFSAERPKGSFSTLEIQRTEQGDSAMYLCASNPRGGVAGNTIYFGEGSWLTVV.

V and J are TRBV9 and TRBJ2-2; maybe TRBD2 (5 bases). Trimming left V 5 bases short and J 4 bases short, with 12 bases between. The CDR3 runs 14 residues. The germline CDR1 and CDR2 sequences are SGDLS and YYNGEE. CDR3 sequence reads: CASRQSGTTGELFF. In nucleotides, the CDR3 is TGTGCCAGCAGGCAAAGCGGAACCACCGGGGAGCTGTTTTTT.

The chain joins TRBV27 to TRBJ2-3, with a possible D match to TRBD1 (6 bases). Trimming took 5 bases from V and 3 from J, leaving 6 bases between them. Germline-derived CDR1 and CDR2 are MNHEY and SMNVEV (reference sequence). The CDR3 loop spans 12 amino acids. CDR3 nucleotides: TGTGCCAGCAGTCAGGGGACAGATACGCAGTATTTT. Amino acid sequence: CASSQGTDTQYF.

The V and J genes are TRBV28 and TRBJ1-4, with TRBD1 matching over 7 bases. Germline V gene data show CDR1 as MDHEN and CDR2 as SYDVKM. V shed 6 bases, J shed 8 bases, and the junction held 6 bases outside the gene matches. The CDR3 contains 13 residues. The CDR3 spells CASRTGVGEKLFF. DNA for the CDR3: TGTGCCAGCAGAACAGGGGTCGGGGAAAAACTGTTTTTT. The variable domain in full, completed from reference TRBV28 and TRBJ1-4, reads DVKVTQSSRYLVKRTGEKVFLECVQDMDHENMFWYRQDPGLGLRLIYFSYDVKMKEKGDIPEGYSVSREKKERFSLILESASTNQTSMYLCASRTGVGEKLFFGSGTQLSVL.

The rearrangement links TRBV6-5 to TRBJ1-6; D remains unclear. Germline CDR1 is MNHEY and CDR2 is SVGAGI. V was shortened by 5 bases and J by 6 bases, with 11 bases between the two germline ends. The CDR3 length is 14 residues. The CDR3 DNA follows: TGTGCCAGCAGTGAGTTGCGCGGTAATTCACCCCTCCACTTT. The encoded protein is CASSELRGNSPLHF.

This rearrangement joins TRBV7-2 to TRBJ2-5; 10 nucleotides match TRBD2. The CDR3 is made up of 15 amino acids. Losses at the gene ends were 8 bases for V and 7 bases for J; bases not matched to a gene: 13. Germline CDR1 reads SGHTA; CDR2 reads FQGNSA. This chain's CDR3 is CASRGEREGYRTQYF. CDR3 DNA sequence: TGTGCCAGCCGGGGCGAGCGGGAGGGGTATAGGACCCAGTACTTC.

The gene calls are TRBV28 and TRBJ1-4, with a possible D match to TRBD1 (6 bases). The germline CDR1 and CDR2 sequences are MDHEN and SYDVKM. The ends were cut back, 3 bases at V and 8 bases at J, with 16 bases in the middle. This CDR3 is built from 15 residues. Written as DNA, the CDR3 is TGTGCCAGCAGTTTCTCCCAGGGGTTGGGAGAAAAACTGTTTTTT. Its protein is CASSFSQGLGEKLFF.

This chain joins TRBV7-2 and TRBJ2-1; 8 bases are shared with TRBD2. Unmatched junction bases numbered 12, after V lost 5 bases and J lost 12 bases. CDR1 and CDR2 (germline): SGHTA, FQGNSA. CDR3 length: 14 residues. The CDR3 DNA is TGTGCCAGCAGCGACCCGGGACTAGAGATTGGGCAGTTCTTC. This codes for CASSDPGLEIGQFF.

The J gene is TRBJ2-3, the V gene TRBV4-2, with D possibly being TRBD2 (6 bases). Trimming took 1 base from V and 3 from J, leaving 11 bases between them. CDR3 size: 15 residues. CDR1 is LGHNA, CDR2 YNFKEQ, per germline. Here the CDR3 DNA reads TGTGCCAGCAGCCAAGGGCGGGAAATGACAGATACGCAGTATTTT. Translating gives CASSQGREMTDTQYF.

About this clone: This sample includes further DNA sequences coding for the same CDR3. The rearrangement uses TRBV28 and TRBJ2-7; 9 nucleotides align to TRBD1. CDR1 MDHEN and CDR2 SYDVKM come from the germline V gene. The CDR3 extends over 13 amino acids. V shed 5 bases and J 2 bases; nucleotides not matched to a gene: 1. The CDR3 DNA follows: TGTGCCAGCAGTCGACAGGGGGCCTACGAGCAGTACTTC. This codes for CASSRQGAYEQYF.

CDR3 coding DNA: TGCGCCAGCAGCCAACAGCCGGGACAGGGGTTCACAGATACGCAGTATTTT. It specifies CASSQQPGQGFTDTQYF. This chain joins TRBV4-3 and TRBJ2-3, with TRBD1 matching over 10 bases. The CDR3 runs to 17 residues. In germline, CDR1 is LGHNA, CDR2 YSLEER. V was clipped by 2 bases and J by 2 bases; unmatched bases: 7.

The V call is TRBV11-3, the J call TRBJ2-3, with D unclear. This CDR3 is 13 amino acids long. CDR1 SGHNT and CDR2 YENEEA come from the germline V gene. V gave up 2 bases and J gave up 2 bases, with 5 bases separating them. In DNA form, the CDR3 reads TGTGCCAGCAGCTTAATCTCCACAGATACGCAGTATTTT. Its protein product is CASSLISTDTQYF.

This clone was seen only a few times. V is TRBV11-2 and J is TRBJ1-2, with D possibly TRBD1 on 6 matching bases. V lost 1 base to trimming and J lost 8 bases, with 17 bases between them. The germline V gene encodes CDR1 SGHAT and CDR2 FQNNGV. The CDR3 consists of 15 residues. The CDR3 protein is CASSLVQGLLEGYTF. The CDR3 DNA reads TGTGCCAGCAGCTTAGTCCAGGGGCTCCTGGAGGGCTACACCTTC.

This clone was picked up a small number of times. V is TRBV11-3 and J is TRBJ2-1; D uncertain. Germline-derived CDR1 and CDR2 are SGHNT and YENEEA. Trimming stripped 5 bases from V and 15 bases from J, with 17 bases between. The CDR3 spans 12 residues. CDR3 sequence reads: CASSLTGLPPFF. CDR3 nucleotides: TGTGCCAGCAGCCTAACGGGTCTACCGCCGTTCTTC.

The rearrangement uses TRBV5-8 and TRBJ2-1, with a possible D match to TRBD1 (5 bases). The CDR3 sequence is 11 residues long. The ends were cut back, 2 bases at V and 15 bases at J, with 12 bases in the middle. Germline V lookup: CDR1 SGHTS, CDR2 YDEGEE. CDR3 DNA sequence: TGTGCCAGCAGCTTACGACAGAAGGTGTTCTTC. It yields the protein CASSLRQKVFF.

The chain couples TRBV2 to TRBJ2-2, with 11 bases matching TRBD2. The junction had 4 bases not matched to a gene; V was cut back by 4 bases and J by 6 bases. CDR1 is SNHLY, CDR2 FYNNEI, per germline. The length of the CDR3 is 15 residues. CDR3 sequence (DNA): TGTGCCAGCAGTGCTGCACTAGCGGGAGCCGGGGAGCTGTTTTTT. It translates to CASSAALAGAGELFF.

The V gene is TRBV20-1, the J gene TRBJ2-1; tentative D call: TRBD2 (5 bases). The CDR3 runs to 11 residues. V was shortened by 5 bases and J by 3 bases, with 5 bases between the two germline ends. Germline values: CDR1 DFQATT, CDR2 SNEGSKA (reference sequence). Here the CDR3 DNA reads TGCAGTGCTCGGGACTACAATGAGCAGTTCTTC. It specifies CSARDYNEQFF.

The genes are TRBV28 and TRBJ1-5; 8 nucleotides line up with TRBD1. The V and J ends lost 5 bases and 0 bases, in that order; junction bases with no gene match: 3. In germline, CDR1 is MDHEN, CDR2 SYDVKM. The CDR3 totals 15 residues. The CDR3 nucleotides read TGTGCCAGCAGTGGGACAGGCTTTAGCAATCAGCCCCAGCATTTT. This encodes CASSGTGFSNQPQHF.

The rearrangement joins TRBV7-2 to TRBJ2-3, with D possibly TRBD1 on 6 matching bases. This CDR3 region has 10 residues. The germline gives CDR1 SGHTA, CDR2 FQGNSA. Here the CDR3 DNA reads TGTGTACAGGGCCCCGATACGCAGTATTTT. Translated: CVQGPDTQYF.

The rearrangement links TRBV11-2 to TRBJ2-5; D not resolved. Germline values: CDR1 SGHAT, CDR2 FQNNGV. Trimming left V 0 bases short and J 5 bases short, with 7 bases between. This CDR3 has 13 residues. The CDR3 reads CASSLDLYETQYF. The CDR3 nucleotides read TGTGCCAGCAGCTTAGATTTGTATGAGACCCAGTACTTC.

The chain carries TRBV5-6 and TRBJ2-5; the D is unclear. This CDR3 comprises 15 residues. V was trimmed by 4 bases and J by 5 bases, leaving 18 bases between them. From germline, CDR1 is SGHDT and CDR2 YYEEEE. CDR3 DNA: TGTGCCAGCAGCCAACAGAAACCACCATTTGAGACCCAGTACTTC. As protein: CASSQQKPPFETQYF.

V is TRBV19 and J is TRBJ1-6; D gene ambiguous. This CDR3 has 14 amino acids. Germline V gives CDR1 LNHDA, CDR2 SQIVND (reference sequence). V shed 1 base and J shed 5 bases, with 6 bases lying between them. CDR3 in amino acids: CASSIGANNSPLHF. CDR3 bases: TGTGCCAGTAGTATAGGGGCCAATAATTCACCCCTCCACTTT.

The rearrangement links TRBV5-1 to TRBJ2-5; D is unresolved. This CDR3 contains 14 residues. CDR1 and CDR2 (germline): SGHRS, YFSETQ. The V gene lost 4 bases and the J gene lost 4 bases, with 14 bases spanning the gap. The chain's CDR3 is CASSPHPGSETQYF. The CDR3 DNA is TGCGCCAGCAGCCCCCACCCCGGGTCAGAGACCCAGTACTTC.